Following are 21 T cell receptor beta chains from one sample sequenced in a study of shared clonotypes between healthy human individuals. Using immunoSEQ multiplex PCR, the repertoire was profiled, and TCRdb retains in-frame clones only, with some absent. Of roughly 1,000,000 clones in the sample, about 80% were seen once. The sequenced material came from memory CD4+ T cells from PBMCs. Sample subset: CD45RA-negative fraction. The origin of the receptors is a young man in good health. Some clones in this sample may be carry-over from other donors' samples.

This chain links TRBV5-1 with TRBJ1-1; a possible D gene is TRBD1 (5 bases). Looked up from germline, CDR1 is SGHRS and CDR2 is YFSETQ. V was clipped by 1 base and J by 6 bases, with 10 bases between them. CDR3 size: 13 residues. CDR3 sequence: CASSLFGAAEAFF. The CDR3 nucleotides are TGCGCCAGCAGCTTGTTTGGGGCCGCTGAAGCTTTCTTT.

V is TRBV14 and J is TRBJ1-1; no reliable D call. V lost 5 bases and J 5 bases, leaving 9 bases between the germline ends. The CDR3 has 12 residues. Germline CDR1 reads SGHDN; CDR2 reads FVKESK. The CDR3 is CASSRARTEAFF. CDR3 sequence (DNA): TGTGCCAGCAGCAGAGCGAGGACTGAAGCTTTCTTT.

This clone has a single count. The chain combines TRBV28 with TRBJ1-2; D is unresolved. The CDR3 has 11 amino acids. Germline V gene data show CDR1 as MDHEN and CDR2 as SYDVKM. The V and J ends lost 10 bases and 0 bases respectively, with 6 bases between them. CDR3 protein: CATGTNYGYTF. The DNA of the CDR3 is TGTGCCACCGGGACTAACTATGGCTACACCTTC.

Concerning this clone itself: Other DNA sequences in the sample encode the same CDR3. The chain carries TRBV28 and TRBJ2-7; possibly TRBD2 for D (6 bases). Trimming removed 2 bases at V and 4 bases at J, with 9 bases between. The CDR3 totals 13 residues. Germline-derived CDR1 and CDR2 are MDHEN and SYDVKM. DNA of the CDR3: TGTGCCAGCAGTTTAAGCCGGGGGTACGAGCAGTACTTC. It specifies CASSLSRGYEQYF.

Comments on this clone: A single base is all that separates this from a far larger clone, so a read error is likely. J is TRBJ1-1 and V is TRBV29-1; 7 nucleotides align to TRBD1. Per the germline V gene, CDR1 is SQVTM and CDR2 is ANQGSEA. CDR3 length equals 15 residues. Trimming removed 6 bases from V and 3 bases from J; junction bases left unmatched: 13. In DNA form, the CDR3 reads TGCAGCGTAAGACAGGGCTGGGGCATGGACACTGAAGCTTTCTTT. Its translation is CSVRQGWGMDTEAFF.

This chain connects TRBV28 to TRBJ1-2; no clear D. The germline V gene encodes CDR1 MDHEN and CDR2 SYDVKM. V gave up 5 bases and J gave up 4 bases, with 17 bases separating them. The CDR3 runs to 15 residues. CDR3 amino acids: CASSPRTLGIYGYTF. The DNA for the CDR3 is TGTGCCAGCAGTCCCCGGACTTTGGGTATCTATGGCTACACCTTC.

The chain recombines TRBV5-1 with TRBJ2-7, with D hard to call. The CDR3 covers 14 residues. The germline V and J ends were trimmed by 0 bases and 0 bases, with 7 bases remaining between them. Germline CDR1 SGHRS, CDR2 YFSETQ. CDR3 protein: CASSLEMASYEQYF. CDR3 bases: TGCGCCAGCAGCTTGGAGATGGCCTCCTACGAGCAGTACTTC. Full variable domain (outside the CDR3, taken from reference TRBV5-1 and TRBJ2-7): KAGVTQTPRYLIKTRGQQVTLSCSPISGHRSVSWYQQTPGQGLQFLFEYFSETQRNKGNFPGRFSGRQFSNSRSEMNVSTLELGDSALYLCASSLEMASYEQYFGPGTRLTVT.

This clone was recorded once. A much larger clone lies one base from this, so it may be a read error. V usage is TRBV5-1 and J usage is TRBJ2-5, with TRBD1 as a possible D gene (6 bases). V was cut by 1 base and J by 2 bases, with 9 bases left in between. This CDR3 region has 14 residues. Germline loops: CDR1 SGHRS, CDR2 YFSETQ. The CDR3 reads CASSLFGQQETQYF. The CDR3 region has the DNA TGCGCCAGCAGCTTGTTCGGACAGCAAGAGACCCAGTACTTC. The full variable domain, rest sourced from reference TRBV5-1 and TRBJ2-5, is KAGVTQTPRYLIKTRGQQVTLSCSPISGHRSVSWYQQTPGQGLQFLFEYFSETQRNKGNFPGRFSGRQFSNSRSEMNVSTLELGDSALYLCASSLFGQQETQYFGPGTRLLVL.

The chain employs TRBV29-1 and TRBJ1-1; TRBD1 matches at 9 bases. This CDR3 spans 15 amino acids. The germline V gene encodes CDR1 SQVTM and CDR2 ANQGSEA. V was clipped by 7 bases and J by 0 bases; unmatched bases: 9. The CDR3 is CSAGQGWGMNTEAFF. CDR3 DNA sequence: TGCAGCGCCGGACAGGGGTGGGGCATGAACACTGAAGCTTTCTTT.

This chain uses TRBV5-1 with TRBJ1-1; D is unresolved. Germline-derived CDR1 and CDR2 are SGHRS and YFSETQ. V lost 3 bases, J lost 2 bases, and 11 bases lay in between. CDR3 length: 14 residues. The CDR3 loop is CASSWWGDNTEAFF. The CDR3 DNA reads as TGCGCCAGCAGCTGGTGGGGTGACAACACTGAAGCTTTCTTT.

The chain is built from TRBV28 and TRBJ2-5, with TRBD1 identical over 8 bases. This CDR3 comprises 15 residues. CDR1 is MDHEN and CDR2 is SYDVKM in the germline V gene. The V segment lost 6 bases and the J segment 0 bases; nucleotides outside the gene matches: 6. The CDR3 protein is CASSEAGGHQETQYF. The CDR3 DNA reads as TGTGCCAGCAGCGAGGCAGGGGGCCACCAAGAGACCCAGTACTTC.

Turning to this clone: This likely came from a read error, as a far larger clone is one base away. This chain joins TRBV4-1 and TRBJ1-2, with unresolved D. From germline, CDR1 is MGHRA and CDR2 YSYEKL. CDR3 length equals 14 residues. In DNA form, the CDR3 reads TGCGCCAGCAGCCAAGCCCCCGCCTTAGTAAGCTACGCCTTC. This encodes CASSQAPALVSYAF.

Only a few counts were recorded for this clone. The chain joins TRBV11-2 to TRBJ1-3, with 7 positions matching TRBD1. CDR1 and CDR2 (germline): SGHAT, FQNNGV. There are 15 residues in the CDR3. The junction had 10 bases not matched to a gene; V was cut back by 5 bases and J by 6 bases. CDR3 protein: CASSPLRQGKNTIYF. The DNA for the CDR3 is TGTGCCAGCAGCCCCCTTAGACAGGGTAAAAACACCATATATTTT.

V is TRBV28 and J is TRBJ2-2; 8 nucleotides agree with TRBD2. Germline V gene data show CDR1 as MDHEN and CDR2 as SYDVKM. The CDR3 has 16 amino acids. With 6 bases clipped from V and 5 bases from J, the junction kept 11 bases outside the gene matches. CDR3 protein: CASRPPAGGRTGELFF. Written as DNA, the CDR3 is TGTGCCAGCAGGCCTCCGGCGGGAGGACGAACCGGGGAGCTGTTTTTT.

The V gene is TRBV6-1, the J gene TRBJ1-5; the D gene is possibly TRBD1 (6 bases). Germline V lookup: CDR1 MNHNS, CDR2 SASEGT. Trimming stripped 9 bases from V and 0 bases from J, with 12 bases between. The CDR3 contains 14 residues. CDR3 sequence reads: CASWGAYSNQPQHF. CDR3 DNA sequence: TGTGCCAGTTGGGGGGCATATAGCAATCAGCCCCAGCATTTT.

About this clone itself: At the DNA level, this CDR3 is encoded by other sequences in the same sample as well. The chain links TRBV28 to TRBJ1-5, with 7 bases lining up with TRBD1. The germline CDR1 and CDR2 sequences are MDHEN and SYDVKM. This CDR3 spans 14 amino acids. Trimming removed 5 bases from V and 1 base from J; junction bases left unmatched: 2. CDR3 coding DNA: TGTGCCAGCAGTCAGGGGGGAAGCAATCAGCCCCAGCATTTT. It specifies CASSQGGSNQPQHF.

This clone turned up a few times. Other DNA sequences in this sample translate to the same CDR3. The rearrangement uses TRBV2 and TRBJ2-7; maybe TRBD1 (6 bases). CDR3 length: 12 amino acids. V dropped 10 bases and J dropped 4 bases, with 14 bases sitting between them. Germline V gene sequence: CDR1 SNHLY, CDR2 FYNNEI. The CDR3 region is CATNTGSYEQYF. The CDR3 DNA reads TGTGCCACGAATACAGGGAGTTACGAGCAGTACTTC.

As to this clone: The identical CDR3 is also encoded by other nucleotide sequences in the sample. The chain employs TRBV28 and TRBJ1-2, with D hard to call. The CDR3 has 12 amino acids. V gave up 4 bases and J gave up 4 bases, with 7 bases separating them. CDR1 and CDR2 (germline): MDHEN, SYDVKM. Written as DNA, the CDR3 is TGTGCCAGCAGTTCTCCCTCCTATGGCTACACCTTC. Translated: CASSSPSYGYTF.

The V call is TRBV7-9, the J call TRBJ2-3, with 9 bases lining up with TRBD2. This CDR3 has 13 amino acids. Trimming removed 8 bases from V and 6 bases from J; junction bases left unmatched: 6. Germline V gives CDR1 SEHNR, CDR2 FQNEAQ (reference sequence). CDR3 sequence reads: CASGAGGSDTQYF. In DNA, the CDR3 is TGTGCCAGCGGGGCGGGAGGGTCTGATACGCAGTATTTT.

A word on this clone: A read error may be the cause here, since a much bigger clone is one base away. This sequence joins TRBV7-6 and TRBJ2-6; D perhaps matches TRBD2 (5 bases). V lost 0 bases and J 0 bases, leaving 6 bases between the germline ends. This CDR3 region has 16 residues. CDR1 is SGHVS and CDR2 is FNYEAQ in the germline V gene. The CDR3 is CASSLAGSSGANVLTF. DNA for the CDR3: TGTGCCAGCAGCTTAGCTGGGAGCTCTGGGGCCAACGTCCTGACTTTC.

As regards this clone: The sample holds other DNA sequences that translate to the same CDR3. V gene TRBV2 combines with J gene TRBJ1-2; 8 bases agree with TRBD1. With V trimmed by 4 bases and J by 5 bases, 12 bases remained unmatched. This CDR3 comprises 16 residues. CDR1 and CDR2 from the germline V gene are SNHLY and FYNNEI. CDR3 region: CASSGVPGQGAYGYTF. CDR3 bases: TGTGCCAGCAGTGGAGTCCCAGGACAGGGTGCATATGGCTACACCTTC.